The 29 T cell receptor beta chains reported below all come from one sample, sequenced in a study of Graves' ophthalmopathy and Graves' hyperthyroidism. Transcripts of RNA were the source for amplifying TCR beta CDR3 regions. Scientists carried out first-round RT-PCR using HTBI primers and then a second-round multiplex PCR. Using its own MiXCR run on the multiplex PCR reads, TCRdb lists one record per CDR3 protein. The sample contains some 1.1 million distinct CDR3 sequences, about two fifths of which appear only once. Material for sequencing was peripheral blood or thyroid tissue (not recorded which). The source of these receptors is an adult man with Graves' hyperthyroidism.

On this clonotype: This may stem from a read error, because a much larger clone lies one nucleotide away. The chain joins TRBV7-2 to TRBJ1-4; 8 bases agree with TRBD1. Germline V CDR1 and CDR2: SGHTA, FQGNSA. The J segment lost 6 bases and the V segment lost 5 bases, leaving 8 bases of the junction unmatched. This CDR3 has 15 amino acids. The chain's CDR3 is CASSPQEQGDEKLFF. DNA of the CDR3: TGTGCCAGCAGCCCACAGGAACAGGGGGATGAAAAACTGTTTTTT.

This chain joins TRBV10-2 and TRBJ2-7; 10 bases are a match to TRBD2. This CDR3 is built from 14 residues. Trimming took 4 bases from V and 5 from J; bases not matched to a gene: 5. The germline V gene encodes CDR1 WSHSY and CDR2 SAAADI. CDR3 bases: TGCGCCAGCAGTGCCGGACTAGCGGCCCACGAGCAGTACTTC. Translation gives CASSAGLAAHEQYF.

As regards this clonotype: This may be a read error: a much more frequent sequence differs by one nucleotide. CDR3 region: CAISESPGGPNEKLFF. In DNA, the CDR3 is TGTGCCATCAGTGAGTCTCCAGGGGGCCCTAATGAAAAACTGTTTTTT. The genes are TRBV10-3 and TRBJ1-4; 8 bases are shared with TRBD1. The CDR3 contains 16 residues. Germline values: CDR1 ENHRY, CDR2 SYGVKD. The V gene end was trimmed by 0 bases and the J gene end by 3 bases; junction bases not matched to a gene: 3.

V usage is TRBV7-3 and J usage is TRBJ2-7; possibly TRBD2 for D (6 bases). The CDR3 consists of 16 residues. Trimming cost V 5 bases and J 0 bases, with 17 bases left between them. The V gene's germline CDR1 is SGHTA and CDR2 FQGTGA. In nucleotides, the CDR3 is TGTGCCAGCAGCAAACGCCCGCGGGACCACTCCTACGAGCAGTACTTC. This encodes CASSKRPRDHSYEQYF.

The V gene is TRBV10-3, the J gene TRBJ2-7; 10 bases fit TRBD1. V shed 6 bases, J shed 3 bases, and the junction held 5 bases outside the gene matches. Per germline, CDR1 ENHRY and CDR2 SYGVKD. The CDR3 extends over 14 amino acids. CDR3 in amino acids: CAISLGQGHYEQYF. The DNA of the CDR3 is TGTGCCATCAGCCTGGGACAGGGGCACTACGAGCAGTACTTC.

Notes on this clonotype: A much larger clone differs by one base, so this may be a read error. The chain recombines TRBV9 with TRBJ1-3, with D perhaps matching TRBD1 (6 bases). This CDR3 has 17 residues. CDR1 is SGDLS, CDR2 YYNGEE, per germline. The CDR3 spells CASSVALAGATGNTMYF. CDR3 DNA sequence: TGTGCCAGCAGCGTAGCCTTGGCAGGGGCAACTGGAAACACCATGTATTTT.

This clonotype was counted many times. The chain's CDR3 is CASSIAARTEAFF. CDR3 sequence (DNA): TGTGCCAGCAGTATAGCAGCGCGCACTGAAGCTTTCTTT. The chain is built from TRBV7-6 and TRBJ1-1; D uncertain. Germline V gives CDR1 SGHVS, CDR2 FNYEAQ. The V end was cut by 6 bases, the J end by 4 bases, with 12 bases between. CDR3 length: 13 amino acids.

The V call is TRBV10-3, the J call TRBJ1-5; a possible D gene is TRBD1 (5 bases). Trimming left V 6 bases short and J 3 bases short, with 15 bases between. This CDR3 region has 15 residues. Germline V gives CDR1 ENHRY, CDR2 SYGVKD. The CDR3 sequence: CAIRGRRGLNQPQHF. CDR3 DNA sequence: TGTGCCATCAGGGGACGGAGGGGCCTCAATCAGCCCCAGCATTTT.

This clonotype was recorded at least ten times. CDR3 bases: TGTGCCAGCAGAACTAGCGGCTCTAAAGAGACCCAGTACTTC. It specifies CASRTSGSKETQYF. This chain links TRBV2 with TRBJ2-5; 8 bases are a match to TRBD2. Germline-derived CDR1 and CDR2 are SNHLY and FYNNEI. The CDR3 contains 14 residues. V lost 6 bases and J lost 3; bases outside the gene matches: 6.

This clonotype was seen a handful of times. The chain joins TRBV4-1 to TRBJ2-2; TRBD2 might be the D (6 bases). The CDR3 has 14 residues. The germline V gene encodes CDR1 MGHRA and CDR2 YSYEKL. V lost 5 bases, J lost 5 bases, and 12 bases lay in between. This chain's CDR3 is CASSTGERTGELFF. The CDR3 region has the DNA TGCGCCAGCAGCACGGGAGAACGGACCGGGGAGCTGTTTTTT.

The rearrangement links TRBV6-5 to TRBJ1-2; D is perhaps TRBD1 (6 bases). The germline V gene has CDR1 MNHEY and CDR2 SVGAGI. The CDR3 sequence is 15 residues long. The germline V and J ends were trimmed by 2 bases and 7 bases, with 17 bases remaining between them. The CDR3 coding sequence is TGTGCCAGCAGTTACGGACAAACAGGGATGGGTGGCTACACCTTC. It yields the protein CASSYGQTGMGGYTF.

This clonotype has at least ten counts. The CDR3 loop reads CSARDGLAGGETQYF. DNA for the CDR3: TGCAGTGCTAGAGATGGTCTAGCGGGGGGGGAGACCCAGTACTTC. This sequence joins TRBV20-1 and TRBJ2-5, with TRBD2 matching over 12 bases. The CDR3 contains 15 residues. Germline V CDR1 and CDR2: DFQATT, SNEGSKA (reference sequence). After removal of 0 bases from V and 5 bases from J, the junction contained 4 bases not matched to a gene.

This chain connects TRBV9 to TRBJ1-3; 8 positions match TRBD1. The CDR3 is 18 residues long. CDR1 is SGDLS, CDR2 YYNGEE, per germline. V shed 1 base, J shed 2 bases, and the junction held 11 bases outside the gene matches. The CDR3 is CASSVSTVRGPPGNTIYF. The CDR3, as DNA: TGTGCCAGCAGCGTATCAACTGTCAGGGGGCCCCCTGGAAACACCATATATTTT.

The rearrangement links TRBV12-3 or TRBV12-4 to TRBJ2-6; 7 positions agree with TRBD1. V was pared by 6 bases and J by 0 bases, with 11 bases of the junction left unmatched. The CDR3 contains 18 residues. CDR3 nucleotide sequence: TGTGCCAGCAGCAGACAGGGTTGGGATGGCTCTGGGGCCAACGTCCTGACTTTC. It encodes CASSRQGWDGSGANVLTF.

This clonotype was seen more than once but under ten times. V usage is TRBV7-3 and J usage is TRBJ2-7; D perhaps matches TRBD1 (6 bases). Trimming removed 5 bases at V and 7 bases at J, with 15 bases between. CDR3 size: 13 residues. Germline V gives CDR1 SGHTA, CDR2 FQGTGA. Here the CDR3 DNA reads TGTGCCAGCAGCACCAGGACAGCGGAGGAGCAGTACTTC. Protein sequence: CASSTRTAEEQYF.

The chain recombines TRBV6-5 with TRBJ2-7; D is perhaps TRBD1 (6 bases). The germline gives CDR1 MNHEY, CDR2 SVGAGI. The CDR3 covers 13 residues. V shed 5 bases and J shed 6 bases, with 14 bases lying between them. The CDR3 coding sequence is TGTGCCAGCAGTCACGGGACAAACGTCGAGCAGTACTTC. As protein: CASSHGTNVEQYF.

The V call is TRBV15, the J call TRBJ1-2; a possible D gene is TRBD1 (5 bases). CDR1 and CDR2 from the germline V gene are LNHNV and YYDKDF (reference sequence). Trimming left V 3 bases short and J 7 bases short, with 24 bases between. The CDR3 is 17 residues long. The chain's CDR3 is CATSSSSGQAWGGGYTF. CDR3 coding DNA: TGTGCCACCAGCAGCTCGTCAGGACAAGCCTGGGGGGGTGGCTACACCTTC.

The gene calls are TRBV2 and TRBJ2-7, with TRBD1 identical over 8 bases. V shed 6 bases, J shed 5 bases, and the junction held 15 bases outside the gene matches. There are 16 residues in the CDR3. Germline V gives CDR1 SNHLY, CDR2 FYNNEI. CDR3 DNA sequence: TGTGCCAGCAGCTTGACTCCAGGGGGCGGAATAAACGAGCAGTACTTC. This translates into CASSLTPGGGINEQYF. Filled out from reference TRBV2 and TRBJ2-7, the complete variable domain reads EPEVTQTPSHQVTQMGQEVILRCVPISNHLYFYWYRQILGQKVEFLVSFYNNEISEKSEIFDDQFSVERPDGSNFTLKIRSTKLEDSAMYFCASSLTPGGGINEQYFGPGTRLTVT.

In this sample, this clonotype turned up many times. The chain has TRBV7-8 and TRBJ2-7; 10 bases line up with TRBD2. Trimming at V came to 4 bases and at J to 3 bases, leaving 3 bases not matched to a gene. Germline V CDR1 and CDR2: SGHVS, FQNEAQ. The CDR3 contains 14 residues. Written as DNA, the CDR3 is TGTGCCAGCAGCTCTAGCGGGAGTGGCTACGAGCAGTACTTC. Amino acids: CASSSSGSGYEQYF.

This clonotype appeared many times. This chain joins TRBV6-5 and TRBJ1-5, with 7 bases that match TRBD1. From germline, CDR1 is MNHEY and CDR2 SVGAGI. This CDR3 contains 14 residues. V trimming: 10 bases; J trimming: 7 bases; junction bases outside the gene matches: 13. For the CDR3, the DNA is TGTGCCACATTACGGGACAGACTTGGACAGCCCCAGCATTTT. It encodes CATLRDRLGQPQHF.

This clonotype has a count of ten or more. The gene calls are TRBV12-3 or TRBV12-4 and TRBJ2-5; D is unresolved. The V and J ends lost 6 bases and 1 base respectively, with 12 bases between them. The CDR3 has 14 amino acids. The CDR3 loop reads CASSTSRGQETQYF. CDR3 coding DNA: TGTGCCAGCAGCACTTCTAGAGGCCAAGAGACCCAGTACTTC.

CDR3: CSASAGGEQYF. CDR3 DNA sequence: TGCAGCGCTAGCGCAGGGGGCGAGCAGTACTTC. The J gene is TRBJ2-7, the V gene TRBV29-1; perhaps TRBD1 as D (7 bases). The CDR3 sequence is 11 residues long. Germline CDR1 and CDR2: SQVTM and ANQGSEA. Trimming stripped 7 bases from V and 6 bases from J, with 13 bases between.

This clonotype was picked up a small number of times. This rearrangement joins TRBV12-3 or TRBV12-4 to TRBJ1-1; 10 bases map to TRBD1. The CDR3 is 15 amino acids. The V gene end was trimmed by 10 bases and the J gene end by 4 bases; junction bases not matched to a gene: 12. The CDR3 protein is CAITTGGVMATEAFF. In nucleotides, the CDR3 is TGTGCCATTACGACAGGGGGCGTGATGGCCACTGAAGCTTTCTTT.

CDR3 coding DNA: TGTGCCTGGATTCAGGGGATCGGTGAAGCTTTCTTT. Translation gives CAWIQGIGEAFF. The chain carries TRBV30 and TRBJ1-1; D might be TRBD1 (6 bases). Germline CDR1 is GTSNPN and CDR2 is SVGIG (reference sequence). The ends were cut back, 4 bases at V and 7 bases at J, with 13 bases in the middle. The CDR3 is 12 residues long.

This clonotype was seen repeatedly, ten times or more. The J gene is TRBJ1-1, the V gene TRBV7-9, with a weak D call TRBD1 (5 bases). The CDR3 totals 15 residues. Trimming removed 3 bases from V and 0 bases from J, with 11 bases in between. The germline CDR1 and CDR2 sequences are SEHNR and FQNEAQ (reference sequence). CDR3 protein: CASSFLGVMNTEAFF. The CDR3 DNA sequence: TGTGCCAGCAGCTTCCTAGGGGTGATGAACACTGAAGCTTTCTTT.

This chain joins TRBV24-1 and TRBJ2-2, with 9 bases identical to TRBD2. CDR1 KGHDR and CDR2 SFDVKD come from the germline V gene. With 6 bases clipped from V and 3 bases from J, the junction kept 13 bases outside the gene matches. This CDR3 region has 18 residues. The CDR3 is CATSYSRPSGAHTGELFF. The CDR3 region has the DNA TGTGCCACCAGTTACTCGAGACCTAGCGGGGCCCACACCGGGGAGCTGTTTTTT.

CDR3 bases: TGTGCCAGCAAGACGCGGACTAGCGGGATCGGAACTGAGACCCAGTACTTC. Residues: CASKTRTSGIGTETQYF. This chain uses TRBV27 with TRBJ2-5, with 12 bases aligning to TRBD2. Per germline, CDR1 MNHEY and CDR2 SMNVEV (reference sequence). CDR3 size: 17 residues. V was pared by 7 bases and J by 5 bases, with 14 bases of the junction left unmatched.

This clonotype was seen ten or more times. The rearrangement links TRBV14 to TRBJ1-2; D uncertain. V gave up 8 bases and J gave up 8 bases, with 9 bases separating them. CDR3 length equals 10 residues. Germline CDR1 is SGHDN and CDR2 is FVKESK. CDR3 in amino acids: CASGNIGYTF. The CDR3 nucleotides are TGTGCCAGCGGGAATATCGGCTACACCTTC.

This clonotype was counted at least ten times. This chain uses TRBV7-9 with TRBJ1-1; possibly TRBD1 for D (6 bases). The CDR3 is 20 amino acids. V was pared by 5 bases and J by 1 base, with 29 bases between. From germline, CDR1 is SEHNR and CDR2 FQNEAQ (reference sequence). The CDR3 reads CASSPYRDQMGRRSNTEAFF. Here the CDR3 DNA reads TGTGCCAGCAGCCCGTACAGGGACCAAATGGGCCGGAGGTCGAACACTGAAGCTTTCTTT.